This T cell receptor (beta chain) was sequenced during a study of beta chain features in type 1 diabetes (dated by TCRdb to about 2018). For the wider study: Mean age, gender distribution, total cell number and subset yield did not differ between patients and healthy donors. Naive and central memory subsets were obtained from all 28 donors, but regulatory and stem cell-like memory subsets were isolated from only 8 patients and roughly 8 healthy donors. The study compared TCRB repertoires of sorted circulating CD4+ T cell subsets between recently diagnosed type 1 diabetes patients and matched healthy donors. A total of 107,917,701 sorted cells were examined across all samples, and the number of cells per subset was strongly correlated with RNA yield. Study-level results and caveats: Type 1 diabetes patients showed a moderate but significant shortening of TCRB CDR3 length in all four CD4+ subsets. Because cDNA was sequenced instead of genomic DNA, activated cells with high expression could be over-represented, although the groups did not differ in activation or CD3 levels. The naive, central memory and regulatory TCRB repertoires appeared to resemble one another more closely among patients than among healthy donors. Only small numbers of individuals were included in the HLA sub-analyses, which left unresolved whether HLA type had any influence on TCRB rearrangement. Fewer insertions and more nucleotide deletions at VDJ recombination sites were observed in patients with type 1 diabetes, implying thymic rearrangement abnormalities. PCR might favor shorter templates, but patient and control samples were amplified and corrected together, so any skew would affect both groups equally.

Taken from the germline V gene, the CDR1 and CDR2 loops are SQVTM and ANQGSEA. From cysteine to phenylalanine, the CDR3 is 13 amino acids long. Only the CDR3 portion is preserved as DNA: 39 bases, with reading frame beginning at the first base. V is trimmed back by 7 bases and J by 5 bases, and the junction contains 7 bases that no gene match accounts for. Each donor gave one peripheral blood draw, roughly 0.11 L on average, collected into heparinised tubes. A BD FACSAria II and a panel including CD45RO, CCR7, CD25, CD127, CD95 and CD27 were used to sort naive, central memory, regulatory and stem cell-like memory CD4+ T cells. Every sorted population had a purity above 95%. Right away, PBMCs were isolated by Lymphoprep density gradient centrifugation and were stained directly, with no culture step. To minimize batch effects, samples were stained and sorted in pairs, one healthy donor with one patient per experiment.

The entire isolated RNA was reverse transcribed using the High Capacity cDNA Reverse Transcription Kit, and thus expressed TCRB transcripts were sequenced. Stem cell-like memory T cell samples underwent survey-depth immunoSEQ sequencing, averaging roughly 1 million total reads per sample. Sorted cells were lysed in RLT buffer, and RNA was extracted using DNase-treated RNeasy Micro or Mini kits according to cell number. To prevent cross-contamination, every cell subset was processed on its own, while patient and healthy donor samples were processed together. Using the immunoSEQ multiplex PCR, TCRB sequences were amplified from cDNA into 87-bp fragments spanning the CDR3 region. The amplicons were sequenced using the Illumina HiSeq platform. In the source study's methods: PCR bias was corrected computationally using synthetic template baselines, and reads within Hamming distance 2 were collapsed, with unmergeable singletons discarded. By aligning reads against IMGT, V, D and J genes, CDR3 length, and insertions or deletions at six rearrangement sites were assigned. Within each subset, clonotype counts were normalized to the number of sorted cells before true diversity and Gini coefficients were calculated with the tcR R package. The overlap coefficient, calculated on TCRB nucleotide sequences, was used to measure repertoire sharing. TCRdb stores this immuneACCESS table with in-frame sequences only. Part of the clones is absent; in the studies checked, under half of the shortfall reflects unresolved V genes, and no reason is known for the rest. D and trimming come from the DNA, and the V and J calls and clone size come from that table. The sample has approximately 90,000 clones on record, around a third of them singletons. Roughly 0.44% of the sample comes from the top ten.

Comment on this clone: Its specific antigen is unknown. Base qualities are missing; no much larger clone stands one base away.

This receptor was identified in a young woman in good health. The sequenced sample consisted of stem cell memory CD4+ T cells from blood. The meaning of the sample's cell subset or site label: stem cell-like memory CD4+ T cells. The rearranged segments are TRBV29-1 and TRBJ1-1; 10 central bases correspond to TRBD1. The DNA is TGCAGCGCCGAGGGACAGGGGAGGACTGAAGCTTTCTTT. Its translation is CSAEGQGRTEAFF. When the CDR3 is completed using the reference TRBV29-1 and TRBJ1-1 genes on either side, the full variable domain is SAVISQKPSRDICQRGTSLTIQCQVDSQVTMMFWYRQQPGQSLTLIATANQGSEATYESGFVIDKFPISRPNLTFSTLTVSNMSPEDSSIYLCSAEGQGRTEAFFGQGTRLTVV.